This T cell receptor beta chain derives from a study of blood T cells in healthy people across ages. About the study: There was about one barcoded beta molecule captured by template switching per two T cells.

Through a sample-barcoded 5' primer and a J-beta primer mix, a second PCR was run for roughly 7 to 12 cycles. A single record per CDR3 protein comes from TCRdb applying MiXCR to the 5' RACE reads. The sample includes 1.5 million to 2 million distinct CDR3 sequences, approximately 40% seen only once; the top ten take roughly 24%. Each donor gave 9.5 to 10 milliliters of peripheral blood. Germline loops: CDR1 LGHNA, CDR2 YSLEER. V lost 2 bases to trimming and J lost 3 bases, with 16 bases between them. The CDR3 is 16 amino acids. The chain carries TRBV4-3 and TRBJ1-1; possibly TRBD1 for D (5 bases). This receptor was taken from a human donor in good health. Sequences were obtained from blood. The CDR3 DNA follows: TGCGCCAGCAGCCAAAACTGGGTGGGGGTTTACACTGAAGCTTTCTTT. Its translation is CASSQNWVGVYTEAFF.